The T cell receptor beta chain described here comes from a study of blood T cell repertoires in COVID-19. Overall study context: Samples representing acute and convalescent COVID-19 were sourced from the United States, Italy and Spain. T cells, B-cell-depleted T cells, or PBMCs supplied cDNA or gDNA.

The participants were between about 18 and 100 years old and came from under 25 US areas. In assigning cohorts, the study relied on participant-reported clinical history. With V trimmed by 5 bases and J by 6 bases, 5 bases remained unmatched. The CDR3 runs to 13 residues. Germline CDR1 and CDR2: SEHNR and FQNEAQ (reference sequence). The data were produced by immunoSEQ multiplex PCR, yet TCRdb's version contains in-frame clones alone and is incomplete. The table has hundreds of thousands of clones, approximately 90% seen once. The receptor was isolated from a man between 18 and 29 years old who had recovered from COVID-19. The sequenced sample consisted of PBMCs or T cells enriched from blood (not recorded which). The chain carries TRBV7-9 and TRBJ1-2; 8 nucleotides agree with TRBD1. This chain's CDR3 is CASSVGQVNGYTF. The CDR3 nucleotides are TGTGCCAGCAGCGTGGGACAGGTTAATGGCTACACCTTC. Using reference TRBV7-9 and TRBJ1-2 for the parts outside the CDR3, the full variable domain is DTGVSQNPRHKITKRGQNVTFRCDPISEHNRLYWYRQTLGQGPEFLTYFQNEAQLEKSRLLSDRFSAERPKGSFSTLEIQRTEQGDSAMYLCASSVGQVNGYTFGSGTRLTVV.